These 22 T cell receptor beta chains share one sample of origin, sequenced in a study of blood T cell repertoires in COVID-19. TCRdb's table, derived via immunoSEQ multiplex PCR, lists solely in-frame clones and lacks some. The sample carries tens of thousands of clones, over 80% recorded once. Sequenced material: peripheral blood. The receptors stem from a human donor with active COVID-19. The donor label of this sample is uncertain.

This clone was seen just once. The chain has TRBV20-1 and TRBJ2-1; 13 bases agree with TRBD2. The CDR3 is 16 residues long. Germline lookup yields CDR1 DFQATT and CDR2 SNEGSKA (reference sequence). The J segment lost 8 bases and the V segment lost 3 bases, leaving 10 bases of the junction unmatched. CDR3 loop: CSASRLAGGISHEQFF. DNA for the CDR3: TGCAGTGCTAGTAGACTAGCGGGAGGAATTTCGCATGAGCAGTTCTTC.

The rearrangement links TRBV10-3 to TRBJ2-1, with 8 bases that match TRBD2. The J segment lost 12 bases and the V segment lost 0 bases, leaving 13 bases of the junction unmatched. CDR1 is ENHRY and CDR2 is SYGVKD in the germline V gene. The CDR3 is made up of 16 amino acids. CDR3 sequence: CAISESIAGLPGGQFF. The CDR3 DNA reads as TGTGCCATCAGTGAGTCGATAGCGGGATTGCCGGGGGGGCAGTTCTTC.

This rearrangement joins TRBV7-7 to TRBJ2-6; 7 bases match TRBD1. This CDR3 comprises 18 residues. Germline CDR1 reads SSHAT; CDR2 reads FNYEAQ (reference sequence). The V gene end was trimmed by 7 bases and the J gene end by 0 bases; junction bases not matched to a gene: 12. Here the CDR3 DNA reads TGTGCCAGCACCAGCCTCCCAGGGGGATACTCTGGGGCCAACGTCCTGACTTTC. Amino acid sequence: CASTSLPGGYSGANVLTF. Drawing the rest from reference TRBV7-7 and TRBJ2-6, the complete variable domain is GAGVSQSPRYKVTKRGQDVTLRCDPISSHATLYWYQQALGQGPEFLTYFNYEAQPDKSGLPSDRFSAERPEGSISTLTIQRTEQRDSAMYRCASTSLPGGYSGANVLTFGAGSRLTVL.

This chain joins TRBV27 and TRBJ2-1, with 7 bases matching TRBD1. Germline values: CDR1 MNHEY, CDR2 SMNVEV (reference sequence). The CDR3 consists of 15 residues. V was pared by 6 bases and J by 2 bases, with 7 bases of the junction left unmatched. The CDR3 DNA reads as TGTGCCAGCAGAACCGACAGGGCTCCCTACAATGAGCAGTTCTTC. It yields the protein CASRTDRAPYNEQFF.

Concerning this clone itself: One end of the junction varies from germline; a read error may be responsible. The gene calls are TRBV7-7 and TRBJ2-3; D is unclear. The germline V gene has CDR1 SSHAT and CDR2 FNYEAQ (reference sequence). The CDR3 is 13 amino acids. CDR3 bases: TGTGCTAGCAGCGTCCTATCGGCAGATACGCAGTATTTT. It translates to CASSVLSADTQYF.

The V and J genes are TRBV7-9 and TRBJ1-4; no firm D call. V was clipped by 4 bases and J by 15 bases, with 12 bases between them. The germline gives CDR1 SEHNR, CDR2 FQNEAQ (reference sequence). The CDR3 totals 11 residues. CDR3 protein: CASSSGVVVFF. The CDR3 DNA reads TGTGCCAGCAGCTCAGGCGTAGTGGTGTTTTTT.

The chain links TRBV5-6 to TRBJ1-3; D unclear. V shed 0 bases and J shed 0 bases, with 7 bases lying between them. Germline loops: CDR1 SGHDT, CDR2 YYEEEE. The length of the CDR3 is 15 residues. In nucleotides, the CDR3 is TGTGCCAGCAGCTTGGTGGGCATCTCTGGAAACACCATATATTTT. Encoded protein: CASSLVGISGNTIYF.

As DNA, the CDR3 is TGTGCCAGCAGTTACTCGAATCAACAGGCCTACGAGCAGTACTTC. Protein sequence: CASSYSNQQAYEQYF. The chain links TRBV6-2 or TRBV6-3 to TRBJ2-7; a weak D match, TRBD1 (5 bases). The V and J ends lost 0 bases and 2 bases respectively, with 11 bases between them. Germline V gene lookup returns CDR1 MNHEY and CDR2 SVGEGT. This CDR3 is built from 15 residues.

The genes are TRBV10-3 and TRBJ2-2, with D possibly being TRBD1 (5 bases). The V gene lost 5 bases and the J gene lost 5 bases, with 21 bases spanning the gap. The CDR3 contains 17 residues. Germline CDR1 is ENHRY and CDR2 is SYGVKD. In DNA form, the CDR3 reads TGTGCCATCAGTTGGACCAGGGCCCCTTCCGAAACCGGGGAGCTGTTTTTT. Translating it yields CAISWTRAPSETGELFF.

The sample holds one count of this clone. The CDR3: CASRPWPGELFF. For the CDR3, the DNA is TGTGCCAGCCGTCCTTGGCCCGGGGAGCTGTTTTTT. The V gene is TRBV7-9, the J gene TRBJ2-2; D is uncertain. In germline, CDR1 is SEHNR, CDR2 FQNEAQ (reference sequence). The CDR3 has 12 residues. With 8 bases removed from V and 6 bases from J, the gap between germline ends came to 10 bases.

The CDR3 coding sequence is TGTGCCAGCAGTTTTGCTAGCGGTTTGGACACCGGGGAGCTGTTTTTT. This codes for CASSFASGLDTGELFF. The chain recombines TRBV28 with TRBJ2-2; TRBD2 matches at 7 bases. Germline CDR1 and CDR2: MDHEN and SYDVKM. The CDR3 loop spans 16 amino acids. Trimming removed 3 bases from V and 3 bases from J; junction bases left unmatched: 7.

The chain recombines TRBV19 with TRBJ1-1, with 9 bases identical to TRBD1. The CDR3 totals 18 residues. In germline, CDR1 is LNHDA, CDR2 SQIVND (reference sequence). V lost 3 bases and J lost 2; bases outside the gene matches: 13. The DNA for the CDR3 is TGTGCCAGTAGTATCGAGAGGACAGGGGCACCACCCAACACTGAAGCTTTCTTT. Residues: CASSIERTGAPPNTEAFF.

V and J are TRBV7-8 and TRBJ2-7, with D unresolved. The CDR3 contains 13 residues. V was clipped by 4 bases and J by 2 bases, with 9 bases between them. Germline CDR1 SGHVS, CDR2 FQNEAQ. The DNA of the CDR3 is TGTGCCAGCAGCTCGGAGAAGACCTACGAGCAGTACTTC. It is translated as CASSSEKTYEQYF.

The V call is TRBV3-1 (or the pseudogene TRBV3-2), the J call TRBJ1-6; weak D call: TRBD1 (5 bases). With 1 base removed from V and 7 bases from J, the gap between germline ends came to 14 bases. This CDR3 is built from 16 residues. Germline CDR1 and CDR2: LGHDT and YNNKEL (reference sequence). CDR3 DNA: TGTGCCAGCAGCCAAGCCGGGACTGAAGAAAATTCACCCCTCCACTTT. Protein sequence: CASSQAGTEENSPLHF.

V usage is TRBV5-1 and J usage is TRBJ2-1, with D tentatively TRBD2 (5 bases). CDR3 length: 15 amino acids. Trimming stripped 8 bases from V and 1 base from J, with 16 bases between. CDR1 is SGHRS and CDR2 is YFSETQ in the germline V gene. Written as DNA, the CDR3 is TGCGCCAGTTCCAGGACCGGGGTTTCCTACAATGAGCAGTTCTTC. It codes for CASSRTGVSYNEQFF.

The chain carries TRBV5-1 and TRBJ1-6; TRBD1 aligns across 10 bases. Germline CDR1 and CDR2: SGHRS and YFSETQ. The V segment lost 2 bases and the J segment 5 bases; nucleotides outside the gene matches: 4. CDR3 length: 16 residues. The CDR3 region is CASSFSGQGNNSPLHF. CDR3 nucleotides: TGCGCCAGCAGCTTTTCGGGACAGGGGAATAATTCACCCCTCCACTTT.

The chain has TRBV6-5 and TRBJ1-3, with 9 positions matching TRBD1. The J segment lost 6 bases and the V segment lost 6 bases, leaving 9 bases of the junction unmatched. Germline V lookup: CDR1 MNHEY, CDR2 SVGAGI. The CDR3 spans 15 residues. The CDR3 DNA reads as TGTGCCAGCAGCAGGGACAGGGCAACTGAAAACACCATATATTTT. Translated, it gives CASSRDRATENTIYF.

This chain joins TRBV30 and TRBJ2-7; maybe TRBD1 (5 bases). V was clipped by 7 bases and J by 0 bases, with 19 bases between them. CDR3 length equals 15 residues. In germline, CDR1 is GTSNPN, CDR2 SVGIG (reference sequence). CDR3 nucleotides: TGTGCCTACGCCGGTCGGACATTGAGCTCCTACGAGCAGTACTTC. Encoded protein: CAYAGRTLSSYEQYF.

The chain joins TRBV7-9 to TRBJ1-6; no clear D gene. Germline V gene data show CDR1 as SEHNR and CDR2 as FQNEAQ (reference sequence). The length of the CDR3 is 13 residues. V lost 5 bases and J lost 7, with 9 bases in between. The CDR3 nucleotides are TGTGCCAGCAGCCCAGACGGGAATTCACCCCTCCACTTT. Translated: CASSPDGNSPLHF. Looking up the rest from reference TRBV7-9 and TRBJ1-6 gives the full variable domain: DTGVSQNPRHKITKRGQNVTFRCDPISEHNRLYWYRQTLGQGPEFLTYFQNEAQLEKSRLLSDRFSAERPKGSFSTLEIQRTEQGDSAMYLCASSPDGNSPLHFGNGTRLTVT.

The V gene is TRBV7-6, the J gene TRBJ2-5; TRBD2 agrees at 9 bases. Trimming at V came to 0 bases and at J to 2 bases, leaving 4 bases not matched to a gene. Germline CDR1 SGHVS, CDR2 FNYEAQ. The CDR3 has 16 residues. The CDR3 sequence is CASSLAPSGGQETQYF. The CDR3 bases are TGTGCCAGCAGCTTAGCGCCCAGCGGGGGGCAAGAGACCCAGTACTTC. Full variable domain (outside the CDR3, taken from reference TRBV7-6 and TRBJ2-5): GAGVSQSPRYKVTKRGQDVALRCDPISGHVSLYWYRQALGQGPEFLTYFNYEAQQDKSGLPNDRFSAERPEGSISTLTIQRTEQRDSAMYRCASSLAPSGGQETQYFGPGTRLLVL.

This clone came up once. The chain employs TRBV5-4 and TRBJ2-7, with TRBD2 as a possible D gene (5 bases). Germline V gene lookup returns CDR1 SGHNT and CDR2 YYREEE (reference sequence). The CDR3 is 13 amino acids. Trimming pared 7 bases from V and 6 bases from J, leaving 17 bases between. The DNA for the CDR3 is TGTGCCAGCGGATGGGAGAGGGCAGGCGAGCAGTACTTC. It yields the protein CASGWERAGEQYF.

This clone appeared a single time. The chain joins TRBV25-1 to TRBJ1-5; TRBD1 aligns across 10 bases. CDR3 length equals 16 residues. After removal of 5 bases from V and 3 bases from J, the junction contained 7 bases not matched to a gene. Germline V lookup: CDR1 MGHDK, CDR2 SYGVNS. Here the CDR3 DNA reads TGTGCCAGCAGTCAAACCGGGACAGGGGACAATCAGCCCCAGCATTTT. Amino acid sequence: CASSQTGTGDNQPQHF. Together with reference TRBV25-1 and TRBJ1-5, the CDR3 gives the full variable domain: EADIYQTPRYLVIGTGKKITLECSQTMGHDKMYWYQQDPGMELHLIHYSYGVNSTEKGDLSSESTVSRIRTEHFPLTLESARPSHTSQYLCASSQTGTGDNQPQHFGDGTRLSIL.